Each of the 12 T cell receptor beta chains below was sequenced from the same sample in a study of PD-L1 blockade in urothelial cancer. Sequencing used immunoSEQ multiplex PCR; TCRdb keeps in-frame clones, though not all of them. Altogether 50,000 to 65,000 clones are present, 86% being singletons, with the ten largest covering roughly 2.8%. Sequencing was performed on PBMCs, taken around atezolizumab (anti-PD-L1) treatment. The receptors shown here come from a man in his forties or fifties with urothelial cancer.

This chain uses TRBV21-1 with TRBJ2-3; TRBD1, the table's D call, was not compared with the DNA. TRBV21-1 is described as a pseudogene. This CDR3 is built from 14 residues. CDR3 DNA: TGTGCCAGGCCGGGGACAGGGGGCCTAGATACGCAGTATTTT. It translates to CARPGTGGLDTQYF.

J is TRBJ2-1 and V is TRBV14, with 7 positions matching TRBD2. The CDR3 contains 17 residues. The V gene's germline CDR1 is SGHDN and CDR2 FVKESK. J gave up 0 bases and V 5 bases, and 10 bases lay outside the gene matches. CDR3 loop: CASSFSLGRSSYNEQFF. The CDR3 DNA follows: TGTGCCAGCAGCTTCAGCCTCGGGAGGAGCTCCTACAATGAGCAGTTCTTC.

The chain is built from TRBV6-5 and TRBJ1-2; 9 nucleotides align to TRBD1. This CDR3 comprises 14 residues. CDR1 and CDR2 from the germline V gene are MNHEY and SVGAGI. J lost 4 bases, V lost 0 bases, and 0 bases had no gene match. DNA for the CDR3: TGTGCCAGCAGTTACTCGGGACAGGGCTATGGCTACACCTTC. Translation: CASSYSGQGYGYTF.

The CDR3 loop reads CASSYTGDTEAFF. CDR3 nucleotides: TGTGCCAGCTCCTATACAGGGGACACTGAAGCTTTCTTT. The V gene is TRBV18, the J gene TRBJ1-1; TRBD1 aligns across 7 bases. This CDR3 has 13 amino acids. The germline V gene has CDR1 KGHSH and CDR2 LQKENI. Trimming at V came to 6 bases and at J to 3 bases, leaving 4 bases not matched to a gene.

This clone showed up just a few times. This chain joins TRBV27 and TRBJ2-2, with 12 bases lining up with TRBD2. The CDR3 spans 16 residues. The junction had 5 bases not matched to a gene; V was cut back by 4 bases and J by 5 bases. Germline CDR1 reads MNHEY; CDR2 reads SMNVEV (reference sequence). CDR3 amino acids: CASSSWTSGTTGELFF. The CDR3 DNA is TGTGCCAGCAGTTCGTGGACTAGCGGGACGACCGGGGAGCTGTTTTTT.

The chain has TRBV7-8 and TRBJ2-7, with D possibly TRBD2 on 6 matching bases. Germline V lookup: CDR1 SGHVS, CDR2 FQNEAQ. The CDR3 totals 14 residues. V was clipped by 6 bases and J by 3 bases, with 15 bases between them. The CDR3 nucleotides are TGTGCCAGCAGTCCGGGGACTGGGGGCTACGAGCAGTACTTC. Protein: CASSPGTGGYEQYF.

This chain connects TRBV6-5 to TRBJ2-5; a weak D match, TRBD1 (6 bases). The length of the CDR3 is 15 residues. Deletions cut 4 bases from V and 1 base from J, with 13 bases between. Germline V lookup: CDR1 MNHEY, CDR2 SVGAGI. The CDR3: CASSLSTGPQETQYF. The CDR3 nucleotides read TGTGCCAGCAGTTTATCGACAGGACCCCAAGAGACCCAGTACTTC.

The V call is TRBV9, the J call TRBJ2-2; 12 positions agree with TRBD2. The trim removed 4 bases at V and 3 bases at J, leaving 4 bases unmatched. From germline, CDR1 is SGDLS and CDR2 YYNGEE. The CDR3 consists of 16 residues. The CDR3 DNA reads TGTGCCAGCAGCCCACGACTAGCGGGAGACACCGGGGAGCTGTTTTTT. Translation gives CASSPRLAGDTGELFF.

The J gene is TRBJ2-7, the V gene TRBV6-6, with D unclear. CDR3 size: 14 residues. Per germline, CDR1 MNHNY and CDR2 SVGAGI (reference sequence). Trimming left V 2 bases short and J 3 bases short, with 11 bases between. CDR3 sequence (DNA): TGTGCCAGCAGTTACGTGGCAGGAATCTACGAGCAGTACTTC. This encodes CASSYVAGIYEQYF.

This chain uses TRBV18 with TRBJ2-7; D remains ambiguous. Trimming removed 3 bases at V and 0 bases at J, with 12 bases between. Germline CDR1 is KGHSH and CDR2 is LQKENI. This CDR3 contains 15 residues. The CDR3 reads CASSPWAVSSYEQYF. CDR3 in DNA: TGTGCCAGCTCACCGTGGGCCGTAAGCTCCTACGAGCAGTACTTC.

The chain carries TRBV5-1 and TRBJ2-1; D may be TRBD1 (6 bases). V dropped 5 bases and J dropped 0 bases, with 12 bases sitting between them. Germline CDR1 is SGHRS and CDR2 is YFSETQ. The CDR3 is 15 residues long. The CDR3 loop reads CASSGTLSSYNEQFF. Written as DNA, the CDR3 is TGCGCCAGCAGTGGGACACTGAGCTCCTACAATGAGCAGTTCTTC.

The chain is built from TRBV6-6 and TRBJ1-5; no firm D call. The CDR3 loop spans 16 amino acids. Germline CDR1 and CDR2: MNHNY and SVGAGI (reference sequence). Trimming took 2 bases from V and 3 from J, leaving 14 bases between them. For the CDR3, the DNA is TGTGCCAGCAGTTACCCCCCGGGAGGTACCAATCAGCCCCAGCATTTT. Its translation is CASSYPPGGTNQPQHF.